This T cell receptor (beta chain) was identified during a study of blood T cell repertoires in COVID-19. As for the study in general: Collection of acute and convalescent COVID-19 samples took place in the United States, Italy and Spain. Nucleic acid was either cDNA or gDNA, and it came from T cells, B-cell-depleted T cells, or PBMCs.

CDR1 and CDR2 (germline): LNHNV, YYDKDF (reference sequence). The ends were cut back, 3 bases at V and 4 bases at J, with 9 bases in the middle. This CDR3 comprises 13 residues. Authors' data handling: How many nucleated cells were present was estimated from reference gene primer amplification. Here immunoSEQ multiplex PCR was the method, and the copy in TCRdb shows in-frame clones only, minus some. V and J calls and clone size follow that table, whereas D and trimming were derived from the DNA. The sample lists more than 110,000 clones; 75% to 90% were seen once. Sequenced material: peripheral blood. This TCR was recovered from a woman older than 75 with acute or convalescent COVID-19. The chain couples TRBV15 to TRBJ1-1, with D maybe TRBD1 (5 bases). CDR3 nucleotide sequence: TGTGCCACCAGCAGGGGGCCCTTCACTGAAGCTTTCTTT. It is translated as CATSRGPFTEAFF.